This T cell receptor beta chain was observed in a study of blood T cell repertoires in COVID-19. Study at large: Samples taken during acute and convalescent COVID-19 were collected in the United States, Italy and Spain. Nucleic acid was either cDNA or gDNA, and it came from T cells, B-cell-depleted T cells, or PBMCs.

V dropped 1 base and J dropped 3 bases, with 10 bases sitting between them. Per germline, CDR1 SGHAT and CDR2 FQNNGV. CDR3 length: 15 amino acids. Original processing methods: Nucleated cell number was recorded as an estimate derived from reference gene primer amplification. Generated by immunoSEQ multiplex PCR, the TCRdb table keeps only in-frame clones and is missing some. V and J calls and clone size are given by that table; D and trimming were obtained from the DNA. The sample lists around 250,000 clones, about 86% occurring once. The sample comprised PBMCs or T cells enriched from blood (not recorded which). The rearrangement uses TRBV11-2 and TRBJ2-1; the D gene is possibly TRBD2 (6 bases). The clonotype was recovered from a middle-aged man who had recovered from COVID-19. The CDR3 protein is CASSLGASVYNEQFF. CDR3 coding DNA: TGTGCCAGCAGCTTAGGGGCTAGCGTCTACAATGAGCAGTTCTTC.